The rows below give T cell receptor beta chains drawn from one sample of a study of cytomegalovirus exposure and HLA in healthy donors. Here immunoSEQ multiplex PCR was the method, and the copy in TCRdb shows in-frame clones only, minus some. The sample lists hundreds of thousands of clones, about 80% seen once, with around 2.9% in the top ten. The specimen sequenced was PBMCs. Receptor source: a woman between 55 and 75 years old in good health and CMV-seropositive. Each CDR3 is given without its conserved first and last residue.

j_gene,v_gene,CDR3aa
TRBJ2-7,TRBV28,ASSLRGLAGDEQY
TRBJ2-7,TRBV6-1,ASRGIQGVAEQY
TRBJ1-5,TRBV5-6,ASSFGVNQPQH
TRBJ1-5,TRBV7-9,ASSLGQGVNQPQH
TRBJ1-6,TRBV28,ASIEVSGGRSPPH
TRBJ2-5,TRBV29-1,SVVSLAGRETQY
TRBJ2-3,TRBV15,ATSSLAGVPDTQY
TRBJ2-7,TRBV11-3,ASSLQGPPYEQY
TRBJ2-5,TRBV12-2,AIPGLVEETQY
TRBJ1-4,TRBV2,ASSELTTNEKLF
TRBJ2-7,TRBV6-5,ASSSLGQGGEQY
TRBJ1-6,TRBV5-1,ASSSNNSPLH
TRBJ2-7,TRBV4-1,ASSLRGASEQY
TRBJ2-2,TRBV7-9,SSSLAAGRGGELF
TRBJ1-1,TRBV6-5,ASRRLNTEAF
TRBJ2-1,TRBV30,AWNARKTSVYNEQF
TRBJ1-6,TRBV10-3,AISESIGKLDSPLH
TRBJ2-6,TRBV10-3,AISERRSSGANVLT
TRBJ1-2,TRBV5-6,ASSLVTGGYGYT
TRBJ2-3,TRBV7-2,ASSLVAGGGDTQY
TRBJ1-1,TRBV30,AWSVNRGSTEAF
TRBJ1-2,TRBV2,ASSTDFNYGYT
TRBJ1-2,TRBV7-9,SSTYDRIKGYT
TRBJ1-1,TRBV18,ASSPLGQGASTEAF
TRBJ1-2,TRBV9,ASSVDQWGISGGYT
TRBJ2-1,TRBV7-2,ASSLDRGSYNEQF
TRBJ1-3,TRBV5-1,ASSLDGISSGNTIY
TRBJ2-5,TRBV2,ASAGGLQETQY
-,TRBV2,ASKGTSGGHEQY
TRBJ1-1,TRBV4-1,ASVRGAEAF
TRBJ1-6,TRBV6-5,ASSYSSRARSPLH
TRBJ1-4,TRBV5-1,ASSLVAETNEKLF
TRBJ2-6,TRBV7-8,ASSWRATGTGANVLT
TRBJ2-2,TRBV5-4,ASSGVNGGETGELF
TRBJ2-1,TRBV2,ASSQTEYNEQF
TRBJ1-5,TRBV4-2,ASSHGQGTHGSNQPQH
TRBJ2-5,TRBV5-4,ASSPGATETQY
TRBJ1-2,TRBV27,ASSSYRENYGYT
TRBJ2-7,TRBV13,ASSSGTDAYEQY
TRBJ2-1,TRBV10-3,AISVQTDNEQF
TRBJ1-5,TRBV29-1,SARTGSNSNQPQH
TRBJ2-1,TRBV5-4,ASSLDGLAAGSPYNEQF
TRBJ2-5,TRBV30,AWSVAGGPRETQY
TRBJ1-5,TRBV28,ASTNAGAVSNQPQH
TRBJ1-2,TRBV27,ASSLIGVEGYT
TRBJ1-1,TRBV30,AWGQPNTEAF
TRBJ1-5,TRBV7-9,ASSWGEGQPQH
TRBJ2-1,TRBV20-1,SAPRYNEQF
TRBJ2-7,TRBV28,ASQLGSYEQY
TRBJ1-3,TRBV15,ATSRDGGTSGNTIY
TRBJ1-3,TRBV7-9,ASSSRTDYASSGNTIY
TRBJ2-7,TRBV28,ASSLAPGGAGQLHYEQY
TRBJ2-3,TRBV5-1,ASSLATSGRAGTDTQY